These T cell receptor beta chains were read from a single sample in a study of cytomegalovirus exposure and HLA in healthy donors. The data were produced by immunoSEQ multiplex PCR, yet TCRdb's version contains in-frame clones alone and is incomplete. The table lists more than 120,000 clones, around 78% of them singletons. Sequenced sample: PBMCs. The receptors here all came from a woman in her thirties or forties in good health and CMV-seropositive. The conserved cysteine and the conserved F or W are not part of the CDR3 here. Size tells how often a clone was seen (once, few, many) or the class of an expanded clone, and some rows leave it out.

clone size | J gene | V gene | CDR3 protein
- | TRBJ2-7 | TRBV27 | ASSLRMGEGYEQY
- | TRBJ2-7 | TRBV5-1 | ASSSTGADEQY
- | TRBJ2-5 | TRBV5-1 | ASSITGRGQETQY
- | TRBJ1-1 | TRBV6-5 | ASSYSVGDTEAF
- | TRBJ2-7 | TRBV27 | ASSTHRGAVGNEQY
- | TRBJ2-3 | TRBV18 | ASSPQRTTTDTQY
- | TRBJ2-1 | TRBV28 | ASSSSGAGRGYEQF
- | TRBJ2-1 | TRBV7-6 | ASSETSGGSYNEQF
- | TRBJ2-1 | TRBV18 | ASSLHALSGTSDEQF
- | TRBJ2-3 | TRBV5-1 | ASSLGVLAGFTDTQY
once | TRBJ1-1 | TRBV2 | ASSELSNTEAF
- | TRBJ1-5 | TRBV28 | ASSPSQPQH
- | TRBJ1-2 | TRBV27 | ASSLEGNYGYT
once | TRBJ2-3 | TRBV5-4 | ASRRTGGRDTDTQY
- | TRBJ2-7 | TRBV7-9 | ASSLFPAGEGKQY
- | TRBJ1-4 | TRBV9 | ASSIGTGEKLF
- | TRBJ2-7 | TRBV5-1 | ASSVRAAGVGEQY
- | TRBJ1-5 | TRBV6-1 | ASTAEGHQPQH
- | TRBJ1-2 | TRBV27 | ASRQGQGAYYGYT
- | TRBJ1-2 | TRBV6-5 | ASSYSLRGSYGYT
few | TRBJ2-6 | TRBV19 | ASSMGQAGANVLT
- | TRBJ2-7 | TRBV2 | ASTQLAGYRSYEQY
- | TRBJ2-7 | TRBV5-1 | ASSPGFYEQY
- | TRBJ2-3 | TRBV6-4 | ASSPGTSDTDTQY